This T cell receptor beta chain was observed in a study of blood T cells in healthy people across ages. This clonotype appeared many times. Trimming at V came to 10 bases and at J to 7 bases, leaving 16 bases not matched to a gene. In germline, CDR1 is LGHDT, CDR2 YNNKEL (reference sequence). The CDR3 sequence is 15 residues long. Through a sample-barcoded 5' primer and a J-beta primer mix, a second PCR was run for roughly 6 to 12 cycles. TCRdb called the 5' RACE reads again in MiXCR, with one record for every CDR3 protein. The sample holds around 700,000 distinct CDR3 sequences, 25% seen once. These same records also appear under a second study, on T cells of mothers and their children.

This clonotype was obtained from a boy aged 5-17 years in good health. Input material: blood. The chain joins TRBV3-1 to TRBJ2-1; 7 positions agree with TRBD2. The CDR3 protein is CATQPRLADENEQFF. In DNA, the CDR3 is TGTGCCACCCAGCCACGACTAGCCGACGAAAATGAGCAGTTCTTC.